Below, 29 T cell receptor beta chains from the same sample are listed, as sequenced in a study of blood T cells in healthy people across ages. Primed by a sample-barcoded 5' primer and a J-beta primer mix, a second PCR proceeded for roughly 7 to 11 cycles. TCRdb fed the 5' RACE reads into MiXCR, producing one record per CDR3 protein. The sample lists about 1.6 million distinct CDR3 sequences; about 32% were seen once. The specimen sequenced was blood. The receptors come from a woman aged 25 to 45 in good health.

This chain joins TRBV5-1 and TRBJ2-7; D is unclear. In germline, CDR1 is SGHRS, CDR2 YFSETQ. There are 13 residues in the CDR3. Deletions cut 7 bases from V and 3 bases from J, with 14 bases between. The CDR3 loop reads CASAQELSYEQYF. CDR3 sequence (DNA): TGCGCCAGCGCCCAGGAGCTCAGCTACGAGCAGTACTTC.

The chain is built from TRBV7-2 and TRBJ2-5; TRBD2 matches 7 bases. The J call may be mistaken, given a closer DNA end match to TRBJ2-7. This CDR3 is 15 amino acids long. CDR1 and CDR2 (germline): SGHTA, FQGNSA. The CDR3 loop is CASSDPGRMNYEQYF. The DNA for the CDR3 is TGTGCCAGCAGCGACCCCGGGAGGATGAACTACGAGCAGTACTTC.

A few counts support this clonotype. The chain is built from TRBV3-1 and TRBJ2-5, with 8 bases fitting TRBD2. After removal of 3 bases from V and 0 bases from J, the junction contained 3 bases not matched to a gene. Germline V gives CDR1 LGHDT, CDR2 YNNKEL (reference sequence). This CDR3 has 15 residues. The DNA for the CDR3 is TGTGCCAGCAGCCAGGGCGGGGGGAACCAAGAGACCCAGTACTTC. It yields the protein CASSQGGGNQETQYF.

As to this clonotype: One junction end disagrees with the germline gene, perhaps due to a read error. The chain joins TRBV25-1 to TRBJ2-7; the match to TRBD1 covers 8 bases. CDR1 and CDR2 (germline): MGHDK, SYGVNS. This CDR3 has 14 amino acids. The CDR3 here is CAGSEPDRAYEQYF. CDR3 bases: TGTGCCGGCAGTGAACCGGACAGGGCCTACGAGCAGTACTTC.

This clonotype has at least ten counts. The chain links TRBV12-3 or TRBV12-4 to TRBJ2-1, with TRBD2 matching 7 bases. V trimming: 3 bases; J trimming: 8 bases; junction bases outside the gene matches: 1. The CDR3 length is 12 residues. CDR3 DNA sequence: TGTGCCAGCAGTTTCGCGGGGGATGAGCAGTTCTTC. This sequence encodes CASSFAGDEQFF.

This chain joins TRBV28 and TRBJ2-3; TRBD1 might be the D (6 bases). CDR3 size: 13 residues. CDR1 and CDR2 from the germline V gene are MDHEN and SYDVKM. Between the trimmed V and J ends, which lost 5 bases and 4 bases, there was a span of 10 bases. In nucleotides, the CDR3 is TGTGCCAGCAGTCGCGCAGGGGCAGATACGCAGTATTTT. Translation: CASSRAGADTQYF.

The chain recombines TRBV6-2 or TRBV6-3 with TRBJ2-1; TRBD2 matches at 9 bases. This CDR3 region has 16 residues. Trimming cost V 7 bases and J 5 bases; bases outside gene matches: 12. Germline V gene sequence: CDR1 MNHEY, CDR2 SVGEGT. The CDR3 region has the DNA TGTGCCAGCACCCCGTTGGCGGGAGGGGGCAACAATGAGCAGTTCTTC. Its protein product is CASTPLAGGGNNEQFF.

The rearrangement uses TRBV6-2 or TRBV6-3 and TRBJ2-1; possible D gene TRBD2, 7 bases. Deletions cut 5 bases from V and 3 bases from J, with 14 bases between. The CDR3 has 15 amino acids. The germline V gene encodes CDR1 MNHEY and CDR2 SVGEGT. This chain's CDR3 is CASSRPGGFYNEQFF. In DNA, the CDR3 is TGTGCCAGCAGTCGACCGGGGGGCTTCTACAATGAGCAGTTCTTC.

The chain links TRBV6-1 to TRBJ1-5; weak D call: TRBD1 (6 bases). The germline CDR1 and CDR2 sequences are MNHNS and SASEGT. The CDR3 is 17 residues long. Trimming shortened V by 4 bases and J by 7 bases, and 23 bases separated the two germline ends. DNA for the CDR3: TGTGCCAGCAGTGGCCGAAGTTACGGGACAACGGACCAGCCCCAGCATTTT. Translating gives CASSGRSYGTTDQPQHF.

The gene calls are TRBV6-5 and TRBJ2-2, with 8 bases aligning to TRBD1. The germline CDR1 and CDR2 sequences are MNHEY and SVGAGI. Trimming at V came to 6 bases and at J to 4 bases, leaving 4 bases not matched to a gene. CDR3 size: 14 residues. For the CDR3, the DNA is TGTGCCAGCAGCCACGGACAGGGCACCGGGGAGCTGTTTTTT. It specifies CASSHGQGTGELFF.

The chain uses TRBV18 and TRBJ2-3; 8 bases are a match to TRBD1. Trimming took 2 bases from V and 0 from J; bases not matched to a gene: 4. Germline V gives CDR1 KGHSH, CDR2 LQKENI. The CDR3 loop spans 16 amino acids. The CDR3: CASSPRTGISTDTQYF. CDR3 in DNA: TGTGCCAGCTCACCAAGGACAGGGATAAGCACAGATACGCAGTATTTT.

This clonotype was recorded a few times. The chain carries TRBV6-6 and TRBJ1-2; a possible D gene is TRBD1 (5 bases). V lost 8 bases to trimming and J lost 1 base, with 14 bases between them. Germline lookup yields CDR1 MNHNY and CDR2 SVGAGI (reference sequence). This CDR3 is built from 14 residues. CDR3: CASGDRQSNYGYTF. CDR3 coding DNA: TGTGCCAGCGGAGACAGACAGAGTAACTATGGCTACACCTTC.

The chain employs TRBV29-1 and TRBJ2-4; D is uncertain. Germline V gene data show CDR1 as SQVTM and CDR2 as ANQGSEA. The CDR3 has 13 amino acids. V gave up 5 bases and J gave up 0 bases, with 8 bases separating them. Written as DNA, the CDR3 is TGCAGCGTTATTTTTGTAGCCAAAAACATTCAGTACTTC. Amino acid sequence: CSVIFVAKNIQYF.

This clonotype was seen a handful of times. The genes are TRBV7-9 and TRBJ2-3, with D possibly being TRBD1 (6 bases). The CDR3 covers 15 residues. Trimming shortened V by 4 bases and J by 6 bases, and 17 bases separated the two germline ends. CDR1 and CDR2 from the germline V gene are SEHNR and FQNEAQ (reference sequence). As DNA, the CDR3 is TGTGCCAGCAGCTACAGGGAAGGGGCAAGTGATACGCAGTATTTT. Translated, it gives CASSYREGASDTQYF. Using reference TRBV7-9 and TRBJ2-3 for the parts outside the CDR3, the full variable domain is DTGVSQNPRHKITKRGQNVTFRCDPISEHNRLYWYRQTLGQGPEFLTYFQNEAQLEKSRLLSDRFSAERPKGSFSTLEIQRTEQGDSAMYLCASSYREGASDTQYFGPGTRLTVL.

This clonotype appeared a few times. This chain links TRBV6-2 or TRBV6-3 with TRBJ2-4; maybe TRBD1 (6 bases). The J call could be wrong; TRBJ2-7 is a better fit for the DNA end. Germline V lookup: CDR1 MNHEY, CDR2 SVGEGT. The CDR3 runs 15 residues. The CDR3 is CASSSRQAPIDEQYF. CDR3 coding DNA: TGTGCCAGCAGTTCCCGACAGGCCCCGATCGACGAGCAGTACTTC.

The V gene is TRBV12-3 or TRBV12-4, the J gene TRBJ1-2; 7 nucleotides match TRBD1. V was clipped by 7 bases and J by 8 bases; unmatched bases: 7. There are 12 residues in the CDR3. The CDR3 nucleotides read TGTGCCAGCACCCTCAGGGGGGACGGCTACACCTTC. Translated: CASTLRGDGYTF.

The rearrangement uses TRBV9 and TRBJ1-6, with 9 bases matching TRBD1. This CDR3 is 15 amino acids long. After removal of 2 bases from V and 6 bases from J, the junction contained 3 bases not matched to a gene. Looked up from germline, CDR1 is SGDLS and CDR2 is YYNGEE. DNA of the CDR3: TGTGCCAGCAGCGTTTTGACAGGGGGTAATTCACCCCTCCACTTT. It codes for CASSVLTGGNSPLHF. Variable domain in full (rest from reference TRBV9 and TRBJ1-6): DSGVTQTPKHLITATGQRVTLRCSPRSGDLSVYWYQQSLDQGLQFLIQYYNGEERAKGNILERFSAQQFPDLHSELNLSSLELGDSALYFCASSVLTGGNSPLHFGNGTRLTVT.

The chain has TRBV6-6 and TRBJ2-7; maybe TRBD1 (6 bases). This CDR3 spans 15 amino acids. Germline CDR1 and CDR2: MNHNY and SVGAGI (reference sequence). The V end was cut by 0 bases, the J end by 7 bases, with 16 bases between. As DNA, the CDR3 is TGTGCCAGCAGTTACTCGAGCAGTCCCAGGGGTGAGCAGTACTTC. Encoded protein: CASSYSSSPRGEQYF.

The CDR3 nucleotides are TGTGCCAGTAGTATCCAGACTGGGGCCAACGTCCTGACTTTC. Translation: CASSIQTGANVLTF. The chain carries TRBV19 and TRBJ2-6; D not resolved. Germline V CDR1 and CDR2: LNHDA, SQIVND (reference sequence). The CDR3 runs 14 residues. V was trimmed by 3 bases and J by 2 bases, leaving 5 bases between them.

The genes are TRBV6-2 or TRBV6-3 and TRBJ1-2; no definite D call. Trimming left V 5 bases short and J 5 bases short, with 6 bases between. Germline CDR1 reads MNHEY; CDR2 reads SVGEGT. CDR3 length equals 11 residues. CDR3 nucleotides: TGTGCCAGCAGTCCGAGGTATGGCTACACCTTC. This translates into CASSPRYGYTF.

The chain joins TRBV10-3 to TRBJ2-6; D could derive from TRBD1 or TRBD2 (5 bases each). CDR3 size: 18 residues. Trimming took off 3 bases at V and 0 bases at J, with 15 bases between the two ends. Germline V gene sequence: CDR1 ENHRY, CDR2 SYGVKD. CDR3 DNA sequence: TGTGCCATCAGTGACCAGGGCACGGGGAGCTCTGGGGCCAACGTCCTGACTTTC. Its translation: CAISDQGTGSSGANVLTF.

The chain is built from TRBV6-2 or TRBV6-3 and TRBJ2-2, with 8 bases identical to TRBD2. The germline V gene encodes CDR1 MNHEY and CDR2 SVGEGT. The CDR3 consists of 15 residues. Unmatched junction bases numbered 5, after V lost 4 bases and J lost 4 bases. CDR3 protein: CASSSGTRSTGELFF. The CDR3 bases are TGTGCCAGCAGTTCCGGGACTAGGTCCACCGGGGAGCTGTTTTTT.

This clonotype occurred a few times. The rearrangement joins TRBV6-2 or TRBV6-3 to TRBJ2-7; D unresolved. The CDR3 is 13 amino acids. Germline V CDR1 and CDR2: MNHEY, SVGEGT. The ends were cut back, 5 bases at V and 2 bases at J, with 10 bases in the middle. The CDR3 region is CASSRGSTYEQYF. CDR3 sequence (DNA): TGTGCCAGCAGTAGAGGATCCACCTACGAGCAGTACTTC.

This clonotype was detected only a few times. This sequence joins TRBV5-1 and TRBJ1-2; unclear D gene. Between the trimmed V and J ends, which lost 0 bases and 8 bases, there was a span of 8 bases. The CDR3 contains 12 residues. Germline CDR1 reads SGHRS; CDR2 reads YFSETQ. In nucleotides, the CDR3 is TGCGCCAGCAGCTTGGACCTTGAAGGCTACACCTTC. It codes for CASSLDLEGYTF.

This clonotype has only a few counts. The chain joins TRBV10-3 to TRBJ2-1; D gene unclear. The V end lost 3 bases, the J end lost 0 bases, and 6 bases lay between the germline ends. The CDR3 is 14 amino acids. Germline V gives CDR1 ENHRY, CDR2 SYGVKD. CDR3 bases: TGTGCCATCAGTGACACTAACTCCTACAATGAGCAGTTCTTC. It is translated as CAISDTNSYNEQFF.

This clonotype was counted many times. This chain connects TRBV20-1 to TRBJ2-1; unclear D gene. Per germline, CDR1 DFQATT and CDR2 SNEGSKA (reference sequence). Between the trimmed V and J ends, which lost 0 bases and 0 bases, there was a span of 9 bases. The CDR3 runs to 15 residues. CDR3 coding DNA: TGCAGTGCTAGAGATGTGATAGCCTCCTACAATGAGCAGTTCTTC. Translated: CSARDVIASYNEQFF.

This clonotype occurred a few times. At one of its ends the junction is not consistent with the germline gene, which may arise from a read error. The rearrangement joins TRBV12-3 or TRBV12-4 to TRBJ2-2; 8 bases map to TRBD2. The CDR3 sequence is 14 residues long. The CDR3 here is CASSTRLARGGLFF. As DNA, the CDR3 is TGTGCCAGCAGTACGAGACTAGCGCGCGGGGGGCTGTTTTTT.

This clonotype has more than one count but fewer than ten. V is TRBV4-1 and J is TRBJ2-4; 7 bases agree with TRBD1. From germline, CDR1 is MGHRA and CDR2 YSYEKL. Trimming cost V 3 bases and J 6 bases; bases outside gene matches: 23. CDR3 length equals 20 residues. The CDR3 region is CASSQHPVSGTAAGGNIQYF. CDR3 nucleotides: TGCGCCAGCAGCCAGCACCCGGTATCGGGGACAGCCGCTGGAGGAAACATTCAGTACTTC.

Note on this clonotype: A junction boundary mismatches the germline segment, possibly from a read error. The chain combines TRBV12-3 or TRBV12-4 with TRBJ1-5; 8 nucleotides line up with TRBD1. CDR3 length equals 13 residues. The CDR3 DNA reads TGTGCCAACAGTAGACAGGGGTTTCAGCCCCAGCATTTT. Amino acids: CANSRQGFQPQHF.